This TCR beta chain was retrieved from a study of blood T cell repertoires in COVID-19. Unmatched junction bases numbered 2, after V lost 0 bases and J lost 3 bases. The germline V gene encodes CDR1 SGHRS and CDR2 YFSETQ. There are 14 residues in the CDR3. The method was immunoSEQ multiplex PCR; TCRdb's version includes in-frame clones alone and lacks a portion of them. The sample includes roughly 200,000 clones, about 82% of them seen just once. V and J are TRBV5-1 and TRBJ2-7, with 8 positions matching TRBD2. The sample consisted of PBMCs or T cells enriched from blood (not recorded which). This TCR came from a woman younger than 45 who had recovered from COVID-19. The CDR3 protein is CASSLETSVYEQYF. CDR3 bases: TGCGCCAGCAGCTTGGAGACTAGCGTCTACGAGCAGTACTTC.